The 28 T cell receptor beta chains below come from one sample, sequenced in a study of T cell repertoires in cytomegalovirus infection. These TCRs are of unknown antigen specificity. TCRdb independently ran MiXCR on the reads; one entry per CDR3 protein. The sample records roughly 800,000 distinct CDR3 sequences, about 29% being singletons. Sample: cultured CD8+ T cells from PBMCs, taken from culture after CMV antigen stimulation. The origin of the receptors is a human donor in good health (CMV status not recorded). Some clones in this sample may be carry-over from other donors' samples.

The V gene is TRBV9, the J gene TRBJ2-1, with D possibly matching TRBD2 (6 bases). V was clipped by 3 bases and J by 2 bases, with 9 bases between them. Germline V gives CDR1 SGDLS, CDR2 YYNGEE. This CDR3 has 14 residues. The CDR3 nucleotides read TGTGCCAGCAGCGCCGGGGGAACCTACAATGAGCAGTTCTTC. Protein: CASSAGGTYNEQFF.

The gene calls are TRBV11-3 and TRBJ1-5, with D tentatively TRBD1 (5 bases). Germline CDR1 SGHNT, CDR2 YENEEA. V lost 2 bases and J lost 4, with 21 bases in between. The CDR3 is 18 residues long. The CDR3 loop reads CASSLKGPHAVANQPQHF. For the CDR3, the DNA is TGTGCCAGCAGCTTAAAGGGACCTCATGCAGTAGCAAATCAGCCCCAGCATTTT.

This clonotype was recorded only once. This chain uses TRBV19 with TRBJ2-7; perhaps D is TRBD1 or TRBD2 (5 bases each). V gave up 9 bases and J gave up 5 bases, with 14 bases separating them. The length of the CDR3 is 12 residues. The germline CDR1 and CDR2 sequences are LNHDA and SQIVND (reference sequence). The CDR3 region has the DNA TGTGCCAGCACAGGCTCCGGGGACGAGCAGTACTTC. As protein: CASTGSGDEQYF.

The table lists this clonotype with many counts. V is TRBV6-2 or TRBV6-3 and J is TRBJ1-5; D is unresolved. V was cut by 6 bases and J by 7 bases, with 7 bases left in between. Germline V gene sequence: CDR1 MNHEY, CDR2 SVGEGT. The CDR3 has 11 amino acids. The CDR3 region has the DNA TGTGCCAGCAGCCACGGGCAGCCCCAGCATTTT. Its translation is CASSHGQPQHF.

The V and J genes are TRBV20-1 and TRBJ1-1; D is unresolved. The CDR3 contains 14 residues. Germline loops: CDR1 DFQATT, CDR2 SNEGSKA (reference sequence). The CDR3 loop reads CRARNREMNTEAFF. In nucleotides, the CDR3 is TGCAGGGCCCGAAATCGGGAAATGAACACTGAAGCTTTCTTT.

The chain combines TRBV27 with TRBJ2-3, with D perhaps TRBD2 (6 bases). In germline, CDR1 is MNHEY, CDR2 SMNVEV (reference sequence). The CDR3 totals 11 residues. V dropped 6 bases and J dropped 10 bases, with 11 bases sitting between them. The CDR3 DNA reads as TGTGCCAGCAGGGGAGGCGGGCCGCAGTATTTT. Translation gives CASRGGGPQYF.

The chain uses TRBV12-3 or TRBV12-4 and TRBJ2-3; 7 bases map to TRBD1. CDR3 length: 14 amino acids. Trimming removed 2 bases from V and 6 bases from J; junction bases left unmatched: 5. CDR3 amino acids: CASSLTGVSDTQYF. CDR3 nucleotides: TGTGCCAGCAGTTTAACAGGGGTGAGCGATACGCAGTATTTT.

The chain joins TRBV27 to TRBJ2-7, with a possible D match to TRBD2 (5 bases). The CDR3 extends over 13 amino acids. Germline V gene data show CDR1 as MNHEY and CDR2 as SMNVEV (reference sequence). The V and J ends lost 2 bases and 6 bases respectively, with 11 bases between them. CDR3 sequence reads: CASSLGSGLEQYV. The CDR3 coding sequence is TGTGCCAGCAGTTTAGGCAGTGGACTCGAGCAGTACGTC.

The table lists this clonotype with a few counts. The chain employs TRBV7-6 and TRBJ2-7; 11 bases are a match to TRBD1. Germline CDR1 is SGHVS and CDR2 is FNYEAQ. This CDR3 comprises 16 residues. The V gene end was trimmed by 1 base and the J gene end by 4 bases; junction bases not matched to a gene: 6. This CDR3 reads CASSLEPGQGAYEQYF. The DNA for the CDR3 is TGTGCCAGCAGCTTAGAACCAGGACAGGGGGCATACGAGCAGTACTTC.

This clonotype was seen only a few times. V usage is TRBV28 and J usage is TRBJ2-2, with D perhaps being TRBD1 or TRBD2 (6 bases each). The CDR3 has 14 residues. The V end was cut by 8 bases, the J end by 2 bases, with 12 bases between. Germline V lookup: CDR1 MDHEN, CDR2 SYDVKM. The DNA of the CDR3 is TGTGCCAGCGAGGTCGGGGGCAACACCGGGGAGCTGTTTTTT. Translation: CASEVGGNTGELFF.

This clonotype was seen at least ten times. V is TRBV4-1 and J is TRBJ2-1, with D unclear. Trimming removed 0 bases from V and 2 bases from J, with 20 bases in between. This CDR3 comprises 19 residues. Germline lookup yields CDR1 MGHRA and CDR2 YSYEKL. The CDR3 region is CASSQEWDMARAAYNEQFF. CDR3 coding DNA: TGCGCCAGCAGCCAAGAATGGGATATGGCCCGAGCTGCCTACAATGAGCAGTTCTTC.

The V gene is TRBV19, the J gene TRBJ2-7; no clear D gene. This CDR3 has 14 residues. Trimming took off 3 bases at V and 3 bases at J, with 12 bases between the two ends. Germline loops: CDR1 LNHDA, CDR2 SQIVND (reference sequence). CDR3 loop: CASSIYRLIYEQYF. CDR3 DNA sequence: TGTGCCAGTAGTATTTATCGACTTATCTACGAGCAGTACTTC.

This clonotype has at least ten counts. The rearrangement joins TRBV7-6 to TRBJ2-1, with D tentatively TRBD2 (7 bases). Trimming cost V 10 bases and J 1 base, with 17 bases left between them. From germline, CDR1 is SGHVS and CDR2 FNYEAQ. This CDR3 is built from 15 residues. The DNA of the CDR3 is TGTGCCACCATACCCGGGGGGCAGTCCTACAATGAGCAGTTCTTC. Its translation is CATIPGGQSYNEQFF. Based on the CDR3 plus reference TRBV7-6 and TRBJ2-1, the full variable domain is GAGVSQSPRYKVTKRGQDVALRCDPISGHVSLYWYRQALGQGPEFLTYFNYEAQQDKSGLPNDRFSAERPEGSISTLTIQRTEQRDSAMYRCATIPGGQSYNEQFFGPGTRLTVL.

The chain employs TRBV12-3 or TRBV12-4 and TRBJ1-4; D is undetermined. The length of the CDR3 is 12 residues. V gave up 2 bases and J gave up 7 bases, with 5 bases separating them. The CDR3 DNA reads TGTGCCAGCAGTTTAAATCTTGAAAAACTGTTTTTT. It yields the protein CASSLNLEKLFF.

This clonotype was seen a handful of times. The rearrangement uses TRBV12-3 or TRBV12-4 and TRBJ1-1; D unclear. Deletions cut 6 bases from V and 4 bases from J, with 12 bases between. The CDR3 runs to 13 residues. CDR3 nucleotide sequence: TGTGCCAGCAGCGAACCAAGGGTCACTGAAGCTTTCTTT. It yields the protein CASSEPRVTEAFF.

This clonotype was counted a few times. The chain uses TRBV5-4 and TRBJ1-2; D might be TRBD1 (5 bases). This CDR3 contains 15 residues. V shed 0 bases and J shed 4 bases, with 13 bases lying between them. Germline V gene lookup returns CDR1 SGHNT and CDR2 YYREEE (reference sequence). CDR3 loop: CASSLESGLLYGYTF. CDR3 in DNA: TGTGCCAGCAGCTTGGAATCAGGGCTTCTCTATGGCTACACCTTC.

This clonotype has ten or more counts. The gene calls are TRBV6-2 or TRBV6-3 and TRBJ1-1; 8 bases align to TRBD1. Germline CDR1 is MNHEY and CDR2 is SVGEGT. J gave up 1 base and V 6 bases, and 4 bases lay outside the gene matches. The CDR3 loop spans 14 amino acids. In DNA, the CDR3 is TGTGCCAGCAGCTTAGACAGGGGGAACACTGAAGCTTTCTTT. Its translation: CASSLDRGNTEAFF.

The sample holds a few counts of this clonotype. V is TRBV7-9 and J is TRBJ2-7; 8 bases fit TRBD1. Germline V lookup: CDR1 SEHNR, CDR2 FQNEAQ (reference sequence). The CDR3 loop spans 14 amino acids. After removal of 7 bases from V and 2 bases from J, the junction contained 7 bases not matched to a gene. Written as DNA, the CDR3 is TGTGCCAGCACTCCAAAGGACAGGGCCTACGAGCAGTACGTC. The encoded protein is CASTPKDRAYEQYV.

The sample holds a few counts of this clonotype. This chain uses TRBV7-2 with TRBJ2-1; D remains ambiguous. In germline, CDR1 is SGHTA, CDR2 FQGNSA. V dropped 4 bases and J dropped 4 bases, with 14 bases sitting between them. There are 15 residues in the CDR3. CDR3 in amino acids: CASSSWTERYNEQFF. CDR3 DNA sequence: TGTGCCAGCAGCTCCTGGACGGAAAGGTACAATGAGCAGTTCTTC.

Regarding this clonotype: One end of the junction fails to match germline, which may point to a read error. This chain joins TRBV7-7 and TRBJ2-3; 9 nucleotides agree with TRBD2. Germline V gives CDR1 SSHAT, CDR2 FNYEAQ (reference sequence). This CDR3 region has 15 residues. In nucleotides, the CDR3 is TGTGCTAGCAGCTTAGCTAGCGGGGCTACAGATACGCAGTATTTT. Protein sequence: CASSLASGATDTQYF.

This clonotype was observed a handful of times. The chain carries TRBV2 and TRBJ2-2, with TRBD1 matching 8 bases. This CDR3 region has 14 residues. Losses at the gene ends were 3 bases for V and 5 bases for J; bases not matched to a gene: 2. Germline V gives CDR1 SNHLY, CDR2 FYNNEI. This CDR3 reads CASSETGETGELFF. CDR3 in DNA: TGTGCCAGCAGTGAGACAGGGGAAACCGGGGAGCTGTTTTTT.

In this sample, this clonotype turned up many times. This sequence joins TRBV7-2 and TRBJ1-2, with unresolved D. The ends were cut back, 5 bases at V and 7 bases at J, with 8 bases in the middle. The germline V gene encodes CDR1 SGHTA and CDR2 FQGNSA. The CDR3 totals 11 residues. This CDR3 reads CASSRDTGYTF. The CDR3 nucleotides read TGTGCCAGCAGCCGAGACACTGGCTACACCTTC.

This clonotype was counted only a few times. The chain joins TRBV27 to TRBJ2-6; D is perhaps TRBD2 (6 bases). The V gene's germline CDR1 is MNHEY and CDR2 SMNVEV (reference sequence). CDR3 length equals 15 residues. The V and J ends lost 8 bases and 2 bases respectively, with 13 bases between them. CDR3 region: CASAYGGAGANVLTF. For the CDR3, the DNA is TGTGCCAGCGCGTACGGAGGGGCTGGGGCCAACGTCCTGACTTTC.

The chain uses TRBV15 and TRBJ1-4; TRBD1 matches at 7 bases. After removal of 3 bases from V and 5 bases from J, the junction contained 3 bases not matched to a gene. The CDR3 runs to 14 residues. Germline V lookup: CDR1 LNHNV, CDR2 YYDKDF (reference sequence). This chain's CDR3 is CATSSGDRNEKLFF. CDR3 bases: TGTGCCACCAGCAGTGGGGACAGAAATGAAAAACTGTTTTTT.

This clonotype was detected ten times or more. The rearrangement uses TRBV6-1 and TRBJ2-2; D gene uncertain. Between the trimmed V and J ends, which lost 7 bases and 3 bases, there was a span of 9 bases. The germline gives CDR1 MNHNS, CDR2 SASEGT. This CDR3 region has 13 residues. CDR3 loop: CASILTYTGELFF. Here the CDR3 DNA reads TGTGCCAGCATTCTGACATACACCGGGGAGCTGTTTTTT.

The chain has TRBV13 and TRBJ2-1; 10 bases are shared with TRBD1. Germline trimming cut 5 bases from V and 5 bases from J; bases unmatched to any gene: 6. Germline CDR1 is PRHDT and CDR2 is FYEKMQ (reference sequence). The CDR3 consists of 15 residues. CDR3 residues: CASSTPDRGNNEQFF. In DNA, the CDR3 is TGTGCCAGCAGCACCCCGGACAGGGGGAACAATGAGCAGTTCTTC. Full variable domain (remainder filled in from reference TRBV13 and TRBJ2-1): AAGVIQSPRHLIKEKRETATLKCYPIPRHDTVYWYQQGPGQDPQFLISFYEKMQSDKGSIPDRFSAQQFSDYHSELNMSSLELGDSALYFCASSTPDRGNNEQFFGPGTRLTVL.

The chain couples TRBV7-9 to TRBJ2-3, with D possibly being TRBD2 (6 bases). Germline V gene data show CDR1 as SEHNR and CDR2 as FQNEAQ (reference sequence). Trimming stripped 8 bases from V and 2 bases from J, with 14 bases between. There are 14 residues in the CDR3. CDR3: CASGADYYTDTQYF. The DNA of the CDR3 is TGTGCCAGCGGGGCGGACTACTACACAGATACGCAGTATTTT.

The chain links TRBV12-5 to TRBJ2-3, with 7 bases matching TRBD1. The CDR3 spans 13 residues. J gave up 5 bases and V 10 bases, and 9 bases lay outside the gene matches. Per germline, CDR1 LGHNT and CDR2 FRNRAP. CDR3 DNA sequence: TGTGCTATCCCCGTGGCAGGGGGAGATACGCAGTATTTT. This encodes CAIPVAGGDTQYF.